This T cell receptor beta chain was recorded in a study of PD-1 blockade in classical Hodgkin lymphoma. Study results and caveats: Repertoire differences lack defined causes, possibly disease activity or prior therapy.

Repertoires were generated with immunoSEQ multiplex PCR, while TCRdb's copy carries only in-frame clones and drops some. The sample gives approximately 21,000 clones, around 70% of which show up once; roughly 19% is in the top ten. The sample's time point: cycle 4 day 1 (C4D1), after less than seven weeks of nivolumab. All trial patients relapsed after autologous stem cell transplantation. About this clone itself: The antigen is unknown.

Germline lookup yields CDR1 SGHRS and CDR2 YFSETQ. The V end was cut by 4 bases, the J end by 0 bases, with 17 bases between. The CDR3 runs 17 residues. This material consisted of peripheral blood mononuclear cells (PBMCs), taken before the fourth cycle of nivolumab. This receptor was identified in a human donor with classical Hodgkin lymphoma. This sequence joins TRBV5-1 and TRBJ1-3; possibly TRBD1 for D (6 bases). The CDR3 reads CASSVDSQLLSGNTIYF. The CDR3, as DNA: TGCGCCAGCAGCGTGGACAGCCAACTCCTCTCTGGAAACACCATATATTTT.